The 26 T cell receptor beta chains below come from one sample, sequenced in a study of T cell clonality in common variable immunodeficiency. Overall study results and limits: In common variable immunodeficiency, TCR beta chains reportedly carried fewer deletions and N-nucleotide insertions.

Libraries were prepared by immunoSEQ multiplex PCR; TCRdb keeps only in-frame clonotypes and omits some of them. In total the sample includes around 21,000 clones, none of them seen once. These TCRs are of unknown antigen specificity. Sequences were obtained from peripheral blood mononuclear cells. These receptors all stem from a human donor with common variable immunodeficiency.

This clone was seen only a few times. The read falls 3 residues short of the CDR3 end, and the missing part is taken from the germline J gene. The chain has TRBV18 and TRBJ2-7; D is unresolved. This CDR3 comprises 13 residues. The germline gives CDR1 KGHSH, CDR2 LQKENI. V lost 3 bases, J lost 4 bases, and 10 bases lay in between. The part of the CDR3 DNA that was read is TGTGCCAGCTCACCTCAGGCAGATTACGAG. Translating it yields CASSPQADYE. The whole CDR3 is CASSPQADYEQYF.

There are a few counts of this clone. Read sequence stops 3 residues before the CDR3 end, and the germline J gene provides the missing end. The genes are TRBV7-3 and TRBJ2-3; 9 nucleotides match TRBD2. Germline V gene data show CDR1 as SGHTA and CDR2 as FQGTGA. This CDR3 spans 15 amino acids. J lost 4 bases, V lost 5 bases, and 7 bases had no gene match. CDR3 DNA (partial): TGTGCCAGCAGCCTTGGGACTAGCCCCCCAGATACG. Residues: CASSLGTSPPDT. The whole CDR3 protein is CASSLGTSPPDTQYF.

This clone was counted between two and nine times. The sequence runs out 3 residues before the end of the CDR3; the remainder is reconstructed from the germline J gene. This chain uses TRBV7-2 with TRBJ1-1; 8 nucleotides agree with TRBD1. The CDR3 has 15 amino acids. The J segment lost 2 bases and the V segment lost 3 bases, leaving 5 bases of the junction unmatched. Germline V gives CDR1 SGHTA, CDR2 FQGNSA. CDR3 DNA (partial): TGTGCCAGCAGCTTTCAGGGGGCAGGTAACACTGAA. It is translated as CASSFQGAGNTE. The CDR3 in full is CASSFQGAGNTEAFF.

This clone was counted a few times. The read falls 3 residues short of the CDR3 end, and the missing part is taken from the germline J gene. This chain uses TRBV7-2 with TRBJ2-2; 7 positions agree with TRBD1. V shed 6 bases, J shed 6 bases, and the junction held 4 bases outside the gene matches. CDR1 and CDR2 from the germline V gene are SGHTA and FQGNSA. The CDR3 has 13 amino acids. CDR3 sequence: CASREQGPGELFF. The CDR3 DNA, read in part, is TGTGCCAGCAGGGAACAGGGGCCCGGGGAG.

Note on this clone: With the read ending 3 residues before the CDR3 end, the germline J gene is used to fill in that end. The rearrangement links TRBV18 to TRBJ1-2, with a possible D match to TRBD1 (6 bases). V was trimmed by 3 bases and J by 4 bases, leaving 9 bases between them. Germline loops: CDR1 KGHSH, CDR2 LQKENI. CDR3 length: 13 amino acids. The DNA read from the CDR3 is TGTGCCAGCTCACCGGGGGCGGGCTATGGC. Translating gives CASSPGAGYG. The CDR3 as a whole reads CASSPGAGYGYTF.

CDR3 DNA (partial): TGTGCCAGTAGTACCTCCGGGACAGGGGGCATCGTTCACACCGGGGAG. Its protein is CASSTSGTGGIVHTGE. The full CDR3 is CASSTSGTGGIVHTGELFF. The V call is TRBV19, the J call TRBJ2-2; 12 bases match TRBD1. From the germline J gene comes the end of the CDR3, since the read stops 3 residues before it. V dropped 4 bases and J dropped 3; count of bases not matched to a gene: 12. In germline, CDR1 is LNHDA, CDR2 SQIVND (reference sequence). This CDR3 has 19 amino acids.

This clone is labeled as medium-sized. The CDR3 extends 3 residues past the end of the read, so its final part is completed from the germline J gene. The chain uses TRBV10-1 and TRBJ1-1; 7 nucleotides align to TRBD1. Germline-derived CDR1 and CDR2 are WNHNN and SYGVQD (reference sequence). Germline trimming cut 6 bases from V and 4 bases from J; bases unmatched to any gene: 8. CDR3 length: 14 amino acids. The CDR3 bases that were read are TGCGCCAGCAGGTCCTCAGGGGGTGGCACTGAA. Translation: CASRSSGGGTE. The whole CDR3 region reads CASRSSGGGTEAFF.

As to this clone: The read terminates 3 residues ahead of where the CDR3 ends, so the germline J gene completes it. The chain couples TRBV19 to TRBJ1-1; TRBD1 agrees at 9 bases. This CDR3 contains 12 residues. After removal of 6 bases from V and 7 bases from J, the junction contained 3 bases not matched to a gene. Germline-derived CDR1 and CDR2 are LNHDA and SQIVND (reference sequence). The part of the CDR3 DNA that was read is TGTGCCAGTAGATCGACAGGGGGTGAA. This translates into CASRSTGGE. The CDR3, in full, reads CASRSTGGEAFF. Supplemented by reference TRBV19 and TRBJ1-1, the full variable domain reads DGGITQSPKYLFRKEGQNVTLSCEQNLNHDAMYWYRQDPGQGLRLIYYSQIVNDFQKGDIAEGYSVSREKKESFPLTVTSAQKNPTAFYLCASRSTGGEAFFGQGTRLTVV.

This clone was seen a few times. The sequence runs out 3 residues before the end of the CDR3; the remainder is reconstructed from the germline J gene. The chain recombines TRBV19 with TRBJ2-3; 8 bases are a match to TRBD1. Germline V gives CDR1 LNHDA, CDR2 SQIVND (reference sequence). The CDR3 spans 13 residues. The CDR3 loop is CASSTRTGRTQYF. The DNA read from the CDR3 is TGTGCCAGTAGTACGCGGACAGGGCGGACG.

This clone was detected a few times. The read gets to within 3 residues of the CDR3 end, and the germline J gene fills in the rest. The rearrangement links TRBV19 to TRBJ1-4, with D maybe TRBD1 (5 bases). Trimming took 6 bases from V and 7 from J, leaving 15 bases between them. Germline-derived CDR1 and CDR2 are LNHDA and SQIVND (reference sequence). This CDR3 contains 14 residues. Incomplete CDR3 DNA: TGTGCCAGTAGCGTCGGAGGGGCCTTTGAAAAA. Amino acid sequence: CASSVGGAFEK. The CDR3, in full, reads CASSVGGAFEKLFF.

This clone has more than one count but fewer than ten. With the read ending 3 residues before the CDR3 end, the germline J gene is used to fill in that end. V and J are TRBV18 and TRBJ2-1, with 10 bases identical to TRBD1. Germline V gives CDR1 KGHSH, CDR2 LQKENI. Losses at the gene ends were 1 base for V and 0 bases for J; bases not matched to a gene: 9. The CDR3 has 19 amino acids. This CDR3 is CASSPLPGQGSSSYNEQFF. CDR3 DNA (partial): TGTGCCAGCTCACCACTTCCGGGACAGGGGTCGAGCTCCTACAATGAG.

This clone occurred a few times. The CDR3 goes on 3 residues after the read ends, and that part is filled in from the germline J gene. The chain couples TRBV2 to TRBJ2-1; D perhaps matches TRBD2 (5 bases). The ends were cut back, 0 bases at V and 2 bases at J, with 11 bases in the middle. In germline, CDR1 is SNHLY, CDR2 FYNNEI. This CDR3 has 16 residues. The CDR3 bases that were read are TGTGCCAGCAGTGAAGCTGGCCTAGCTACCTACAATGAG. It codes for CASSEAGLATYNE. The full CDR3 reads CASSEAGLATYNEQFF.

In the case of this clone: The sequenced fragment ends 3 residues before the CDR3 boundary, so the rest is inferred from the germline J gene. The chain joins TRBV18 to TRBJ1-4, with 8 bases aligning to TRBD1. The V gene's germline CDR1 is KGHSH and CDR2 LQKENI. V lost 2 bases, J lost 7 bases, and 9 bases stayed unmatched. This CDR3 has 16 amino acids. The sequenced part of the CDR3 DNA is TGTGCCAGCTCACCAAGTTTAGGACAGGGAAGTGAAAAA. It yields the protein CASSPSLGQGSEK. The whole CDR3 sequence reads CASSPSLGQGSEKLFF. Full variable domain (remainder filled in from reference TRBV18 and TRBJ1-4): NAGVMQNPRHLVRRRGQEARLRCSPMKGHSHVYWYRQLPEEGLKFMVYLQKENIIDESGMPKERFSAEFPKEGPSILRIQQVVRGDSAAYFCASSPSLGQGSEKLFFGSGTQLSVL.

This clone has a handful of counts. The CDR3 extends 3 residues past the end of the read, so its final part is completed from the germline J gene. The chain couples TRBV2 to TRBJ2-7; TRBD1 aligns across 8 bases. In germline, CDR1 is SNHLY, CDR2 FYNNEI. Losses at the gene ends were 6 bases for V and 2 bases for J; bases not matched to a gene: 6. This CDR3 is 14 amino acids long. The CDR3 loop is CASRRTGWAYEQYF. The sequenced part of the CDR3 DNA is TGTGCCAGCAGACGGACAGGGTGGGCCTACGAG.

In its sample, this clone was seen a few times. The CDR3 end falls 3 residues outside the read, so it is completed with the germline J gene. The chain employs TRBV7-9 and TRBJ1-6, with TRBD1 identical over 7 bases. This CDR3 has 15 amino acids. J lost 8 bases, V lost 2 bases, and 6 bases had no gene match. Per germline, CDR1 SEHNR and CDR2 FQNEAQ (reference sequence). The CDR3 is CASSLWRQGDSPLHF. CDR3 DNA, as far as it was read: TGTGCCAGCAGCTTATGGCGTCAGGGGGATTCACCC.

This clone has just a few counts. The read terminates 3 residues before the CDR3 end, so the remaining end is supplied by the germline J gene. The J gene is TRBJ1-5, the V gene TRBV19, with D possibly matching TRBD1 (5 bases). The CDR3 sequence is 15 residues long. Trimming stripped 1 base from V and 4 bases from J, with 11 bases between. CDR1 LNHDA and CDR2 SQIVND come from the germline V gene (reference sequence). The CDR3: CASSIASTANQPQHF. Partial CDR3 DNA: TGTGCCAGTAGTATAGCCTCGACAGCAAATCAGCCC.

This clone appeared a few times. The CDR3 end falls 3 residues outside the read, so it is completed with the germline J gene. This chain links TRBV19 with TRBJ2-7, with 8 bases identical to TRBD1. The CDR3 length is 15 residues. In germline, CDR1 is LNHDA, CDR2 SQIVND (reference sequence). V lost 4 bases, J lost 3 bases, and 8 bases stayed unmatched. Incomplete CDR3 DNA: TGTGCCAGTAGTAGATCCGGGACAGGCGACTACGAG. Its protein is CASSRSGTGDYE. The entire CDR3 protein is CASSRSGTGDYEQYF.

With regard to this clone: With the read ending 3 residues before the CDR3 end, the germline J gene is used to fill in that end. The rearrangement links TRBV7-9 to TRBJ2-5; 14 nucleotides agree with TRBD2. The V gene's germline CDR1 is SEHNR and CDR2 FQNEAQ (reference sequence). This CDR3 region has 15 residues. V lost 4 bases, J lost 5 bases, and 3 bases stayed unmatched. CDR3 residues: CASSSTSGGAETQYF. Partial CDR3 DNA: TGTGCCAGCAGCTCGACTAGCGGGGGGGCGGAGACC.

Turning to this clone: The CDR3 extends 3 residues past the end of the read, so its final part is completed from the germline J gene. J is TRBJ2-2 and V is TRBV19, with D possibly TRBD1 on 6 matching bases. V was trimmed by 5 bases and J by 3 bases, leaving 22 bases between them. Germline lookup yields CDR1 LNHDA and CDR2 SQIVND (reference sequence). This CDR3 has 18 residues. CDR3 protein: CASSSAQGPTGDTGELFF. The CDR3 DNA, read in part, is TGTGCCAGTAGTTCGGCCCAGGGGCCCACTGGTGACACCGGGGAG.

This clone was seen only a few times. The read ends 3 residues before the CDR3 terminus; that terminus is restored from the germline J gene. This chain connects TRBV7-9 to TRBJ2-2; 8 nucleotides line up with TRBD1. Germline values: CDR1 SEHNR, CDR2 FQNEAQ (reference sequence). The CDR3 covers 14 residues. With 4 bases clipped from V and 3 bases from J, the junction kept 1 base outside the gene matches. CDR3 sequence reads: CASSSDRDTGELFF. The sequenced CDR3 bases are TGTGCCAGCAGCTCGGACAGGGACACCGGGGAG.

On this clone: The CDR3 end is not reached by the read, which stops 3 residues before it; the germline J gene fills it in. The chain is built from TRBV19 and TRBJ1-2; 8 bases map to TRBD1. The junction had 12 bases not matched to a gene; V was cut back by 7 bases and J by 5 bases. The CDR3 length is 15 residues. Germline CDR1 and CDR2: LNHDA and SQIVND (reference sequence). The CDR3 DNA, read in part, is TGTGCCAGTACCTACGACAGGGGCCCAAGGTATGGC. Its protein is CASTYDRGPRYG. The CDR3 as a whole reads CASTYDRGPRYGYTF.

About this clone: The read finishes 3 residues shy of the CDR3 end, and the germline J gene is used to complete it. The V call is TRBV30, the J call TRBJ1-6; 8 bases map to TRBD1. Unmatched junction bases numbered 17, after V lost 3 bases and J lost 7 bases. In germline, CDR1 is GTSNPN, CDR2 SVGIG (reference sequence). The CDR3 is 18 amino acids. The CDR3 DNA, read in part, is TGTGCCTGGAGATCTTTCGACAGGGGACTCGCGGACAATTCACCC. Translating it yields CAWRSFDRGLADNSP. The entire CDR3 protein reads CAWRSFDRGLADNSPLHF.

About this clone: The read falls 3 residues short of the CDR3 end, and the missing part is taken from the germline J gene. V gene TRBV5-1 combines with J gene TRBJ2-3; the D gene is possibly TRBD2 (5 bases). With 2 bases removed from V and 0 bases from J, the gap between germline ends came to 22 bases. Germline CDR1 SGHRS, CDR2 YFSETQ. CDR3 length: 19 residues. Here the CDR3 reads CASSFDSQLLRVSTDTQYF. Partial CDR3 DNA: TGCGCCAGCAGCTTCGATAGTCAGCTGTTGCGGGTGAGCACAGATACG.

About this clone: The sequenced fragment ends 3 residues before the CDR3 boundary, so the rest is inferred from the germline J gene. This chain joins TRBV30 and TRBJ2-3; D possibly corresponds to TRBD1 (6 bases). This CDR3 spans 14 amino acids. V shed 3 bases and J shed 3 bases, with 13 bases lying between them. Germline V CDR1 and CDR2: GTSNPN, SVGIG (reference sequence). CDR3 amino acids: CAWSSLRGTDTQYF. The sequenced part of the CDR3 DNA is TGTGCCTGGAGCTCCCTTAGGGGGACAGATACG.

For this clone: The missing CDR3 end, 3 residues past where the read stops, is filled in from the germline J gene. The genes are TRBV6-1 and TRBJ2-1; tentative D call: TRBD2 (5 bases). V was shortened by 4 bases and J by 4 bases, with 14 bases between the two germline ends. CDR3 length: 15 residues. Germline-derived CDR1 and CDR2 are MNHNS and SASEGT. The CDR3: CASSVRADPYNEQFF. Incomplete CDR3 DNA: TGTGCCAGCAGTGTAAGAGCGGATCCTTACAATGAG.

In its sample, this clone was seen a few times. The read terminates 3 residues before the CDR3 end, so the remaining end is supplied by the germline J gene. This chain joins TRBV5-1 and TRBJ2-1; 8 nucleotides agree with TRBD1. The junction had 15 bases not matched to a gene; V was cut back by 4 bases and J by 6 bases. Germline V gene lookup returns CDR1 SGHRS and CDR2 YFSETQ. CDR3 size: 17 residues. The CDR3 loop reads CASSRGQVGSFFNEQFF. CDR3 bases read: TGCGCCAGCAGCAGGGGACAGGTCGGATCTTTTTTCAATGAG.